The sequence of this T cell receptor (beta chain) was determined in a study of blood T cell repertoires in COVID-19. Study context: Some COVID-19 samples were acute and others convalescent; all came from the United States, Italy and Spain. T cells, B-cell-depleted T cells, or PBMCs supplied cDNA or gDNA.

The CDR3 length is 16 residues. V dropped 1 base and J dropped 2 bases, with 13 bases sitting between them. Germline V lookup: CDR1 LGHDT, CDR2 YNNKEL (reference sequence). The method was immunoSEQ multiplex PCR; TCRdb's version includes in-frame clones alone and lacks a portion of them. The sample consists of tens of thousands of clones, around 87% of them appearing once. The sequenced sample was peripheral blood. The clonotype was recovered from a woman of 80 years or more with acute or convalescent COVID-19. V usage is TRBV3-1 (or the pseudogene TRBV3-2) and J usage is TRBJ2-3, with D maybe TRBD1 (5 bases). Here the CDR3 reads CASSQVQGRHTDTQYF. The CDR3 bases are TGTGCCAGCAGCCAAGTTCAGGGTAGGCACACAGATACGCAGTATTTT.